The T cell receptor beta chain described here comes from a study of shared clonotypes between healthy human individuals. Sequencing was performed with immunoSEQ multiplex PCR; in TCRdb, only in-frame clones are kept and a portion is missing. The table lists 2 million to 3 million clones, approximately 92% of them singletons. The CDR3 consists of 14 residues. The germline V and J ends were trimmed by 0 bases and 5 bases, with 10 bases remaining between them. The germline V gene has CDR1 LGHNA and CDR2 YSLEER. The TCR was taken from a man aged 18 to 30 in good health. Material for sequencing was naive CD4+ T cells sorted from blood. This sample's subset: CD45RA+ positively selected. The V gene is TRBV4-3, the J gene TRBJ1-1; the D is unclear. In DNA, the CDR3 is TGCGCCAGCAGCCAAGACCACATCGTAACTGAAGCTTTCTTT. Its translation is CASSQDHIVTEAFF.